Listed here is a single TCR beta chain. Its antigen is undetermined. The germline V gene has CDR1 MDHEN and CDR2 SYDVKM. The CDR3 runs to 15 residues. Trimming stripped 4 bases from V and 0 bases from J, with 13 bases between. Mismatch repair deficiency was confirmed in all patients, by PCR or immunohistochemistry. TCR sequencing covered a few patients who responded to pembrolizumab. The data belong to a study of PD-1 blockade in mismatch repair-deficient tumors. Overall study context: Enrolled about 2012-2016, patients had progressing, pretreated mismatch repair-deficient cancers of over nine types. General study findings and limits: After pembrolizumab, tumor-resident clones rose rapidly, then generally contracted before radiologic responses.

TCRdb's table, derived via immunoSEQ multiplex PCR, lists solely in-frame clones and lacks some. The sample comprises some 130,000 clones, more than 70% of which are singletons, and over 9.5% rests with the top ten. This TCR was recovered from an adult with mismatch repair-deficient cancer. The sample consisted of peripheral blood, taken approximately 72 weeks after starting pembrolizumab. This sequence joins TRBV28 and TRBJ2-7; unclear D gene. The CDR3 DNA is TGTGCCAGCAGTTATGCCAGGACGGGCTCCTACGAGCAGTACTTC. This sequence encodes CASSYARTGSYEQYF.